This T cell receptor beta chain was documented in a study of CD4 T cells in relation to SARS-CoV-2 and coronaviruses (dated by TCRdb to about 2021). Context from the whole study: HLA restriction was mapped for shared crossreactive spike epitopes using patient-derived lymphoblastoid cell lines. The Adaptive Biotechnologies TCR-sequencing kit was used to sequence samples from three pre-COVID donors and the naive versus memory experiments, while other data came from Illumina-based sequencing. For other donors in the study, expansion assays were sequenced with a different, Illumina-based TCR-beta assay. At the level of individual TCR clonotypes, the study measured memory CD4+ T cell crossreactivity between SARS-CoV-2 spike protein and common cold coronavirus spike proteins. What the study reported, not specific to this receptor: Roughly 64% of donors had memory CD4+ clonotypes that crossrecognized SARS-CoV-2 and at least one common cold coronavirus spike. The study was limited by small numbers of patients and tested TCRs. Crossreactive clones showed significantly weaker SARS-CoV-2-driven expansion than monoreactive clones, consistent with antigenic imprinting. Pre-pandemic and post-infection samples were not both contributed by any donor, so tracing of the source of pre-existing responses was limited. Since the crossreactivity analysis centred on spike protein, crossreactivity against other viral proteins was not assessed. Sequencing of naive versus memory cells indicated that the assay detects memory recall responses, not primary responses primed during culture.

CD4+ T cells from unexposed donors were collected before the COVID-19 pandemic (2011-2018). Naive and memory CD4+ T cells were separated from cryopreserved PBMCs by CD4 enrichment followed by EasySep naive CD4+ T cell enrichment. The leukapheresis product used for the unexposed donors was purchased from a commercial source. Ficoll-Paque PLUS gradient centrifugation was used to isolate PBMCs from either whole blood or leukapheresis product. The PBMCs went either fresh into the expansion assay or into cryopreservation at -140 degrees C. The QIAamp Micro DNA Kit was used to extract genomic DNA from the CD4+ T cells. Uncultured naive and memory CD4+ T cell DNA received deep-resolution immunoSEQ TCR-beta sequencing. The authors' pipeline ran thus. During preprocessing, nonproductive sequences were discarded, as were any CDR3s that did not begin with C, did not end with F or W, or were shorter than 7 amino acids. Cultured and uncultured naive and memory CD4+ repertoires were searched for previously identified spike- and CEF-reactive CDR3s. CDR3 homology was quantified as pairwise Levenshtein distance, calculated with the stringdist R package after three terminal residues were trimmed from each end. TCRdb re-hosts the immuneACCESS table, in-frame sequences only. Its copies lack some clones; in the studies checked, an unresolved V gene accounts for under half of them, and the cause for the rest is not known. That table furnishes V, J and clone size, whereas the DNA furnished D and trimming. This sample has 60,000 or so clones in its table, and about 94% of those were observed once. The ten largest clonotypes hold around 0.13% of the sample.

CDR3 length: 15 amino acids, cysteine to phenylalanine. Only the CDR3 DNA is retained, 45 bases long and in frame from the first base. Trimming removed 4 bases from V and 3 bases from J; the gene matches leave 6 bases unexplained. The germline V gene provides CDR1 MDHEN and CDR2 SYDVKM. Details on this clone: Which antigen it targets is not known. Nothing much larger sits one base from this clone, and base qualities are not available.

The TCR was taken from a human donor in good health. The sequence joins TRBV28 to TRBJ2-7, with 10 bases matching TRBD1. Sequencing was performed on naive CD4+ T cells from PBMCs. Sample cell subset or site, as interpreted from the label and publication: naive CD4+ T cells isolated by negative enrichment. CDR3 reads: CASSSAGQGNYEQYF. Read as DNA, the sequence is TGTGCCAGCAGTTCCGCGGGACAGGGGAACTACGAGCAGTACTTC.